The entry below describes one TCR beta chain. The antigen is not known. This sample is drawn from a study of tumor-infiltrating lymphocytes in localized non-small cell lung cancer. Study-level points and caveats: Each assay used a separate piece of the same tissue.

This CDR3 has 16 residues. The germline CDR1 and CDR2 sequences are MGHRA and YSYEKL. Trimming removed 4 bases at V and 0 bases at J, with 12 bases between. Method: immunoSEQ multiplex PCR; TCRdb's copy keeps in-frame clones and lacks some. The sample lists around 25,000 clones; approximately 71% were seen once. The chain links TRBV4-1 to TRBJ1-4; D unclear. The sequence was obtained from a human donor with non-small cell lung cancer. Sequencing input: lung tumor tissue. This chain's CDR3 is CASSPGMGATNEKLFF. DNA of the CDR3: TGCGCCAGCAGCCCCGGAATGGGAGCAACTAATGAAAAACTGTTTTTT.